Listed below are T cell receptor beta chains from one sample, sequenced in a study of blood T cell repertoires in COVID-19. Profiled with immunoSEQ multiplex PCR; TCRdb holds only in-frame clones, not every one. The table shows 300,000 to 450,000 clones, with roughly 84% occurring only once. The sequenced material came from PBMCs or T cells enriched from blood (not recorded which). The receptors stem from a woman in her thirties who had recovered from COVID-19. The CDR3 runs from the conserved cysteine through the conserved F or W. Fields, in order: J gene, V gene, D gene, clone size, CDR3 DNA, CDR3 protein. A D gene is named only where the DNA matches it firmly. The size of a clone is reported for some rows only, either as once, few or many, or as a class for expanded clones.

j_gene: TRBJ1-1; v_gene: TRBV5-1; d_gene: TRBD1; abundance: -; CDR3nt: TGCGCCAGCAGCCCAGGACAGGGCGGTTATGTGGACACTGAAGCTTTCTTT; CDR3aa: CASSPGQGGYVDTEAFF
j_gene: TRBJ1-5; v_gene: TRBV4-1; d_gene: TRBD1; abundance: -; CDR3nt: TGCGCCAGCAGCTCCCCGGACAGGCCCAATCAGCCCCAGCATTTT; CDR3aa: CASSSPDRPNQPQHF
j_gene: TRBJ2-1; v_gene: TRBV3-1/TRBV3-2; d_gene: TRBD2; abundance: -; CDR3nt: TGTGCCAGCAGCCAAAATGCTAATAGCGGGGGCCAGTTCTTC; CDR3aa: CASSQNANSGGQFF
j_gene: TRBJ2-2; v_gene: TRBV14; d_gene: TRBD2; abundance: -; CDR3nt: TGTGCCAGCAGCCAGTCTAGGCGGGGGGCCCAAATCACCGGGGAGCTGTTTTTT; CDR3aa: CASSQSRRGAQITGELFF
j_gene: TRBJ2-3; v_gene: TRBV2; d_gene: -; abundance: -; CDR3nt: TGTGCCAGCAGGACCGGACTAACGACAGATACGCAGTATTTT; CDR3aa: CASRTGLTTDTQYF
j_gene: TRBJ1-6; v_gene: TRBV30; d_gene: -; abundance: -; CDR3nt: TGTGCCTGGAGTGTAGGGGCCAGGGCGGATTCACCCCTCCACTTT; CDR3aa: CAWSVGARADSPLHF
j_gene: TRBJ2-3; v_gene: TRBV7-2; d_gene: TRBD2; abundance: -; CDR3nt: TGTGCCAGCAGCCCCGGACTAGCGGGAGACACAGATACGCAGTATTTT; CDR3aa: CASSPGLAGDTDTQYF
j_gene: TRBJ1-6; v_gene: TRBV3-1/TRBV3-2; d_gene: -; abundance: -; CDR3nt: TGTGCCAGCAGCCAAAGAACCAGGGGCTCACCCCTCCACTTT; CDR3aa: CASSQRTRGSPLHF
j_gene: TRBJ2-7; v_gene: TRBV5-1; d_gene: TRBD1; abundance: few; CDR3nt: TGCGCCAGCAGCTTCCGACAGGGTGGCAACGAGCAGTACTTC; CDR3aa: CASSFRQGGNEQYF
j_gene: TRBJ1-5; v_gene: TRBV9; d_gene: -; abundance: -; CDR3nt: TGTGCCAGCAGCGTAGGAGGCGGGGATTACCAGCCCCAGCATTTT; CDR3aa: CASSVGGGDYQPQHF
j_gene: TRBJ1-5; v_gene: TRBV19; d_gene: -; abundance: -; CDR3nt: TGTGCCAGTAGTATTCAGGTGCGTCAGCCCCAGCATTTT; CDR3aa: CASSIQVRQPQHF
j_gene: TRBJ2-3; v_gene: TRBV5-1; d_gene: TRBD2; abundance: -; CDR3nt: TGCGCCAGCAGCTTTAGACTAGCGGGGGAACATACGCAGTATTTT; CDR3aa: CASSFRLAGEHTQYF
j_gene: TRBJ1-3; v_gene: TRBV24-1; d_gene: -; abundance: -; CDR3nt: TGTGCCACCAGTGATTCGGGAAGGGCCACAGGAAACACCATATATTTT; CDR3aa: CATSDSGRATGNTIYF
j_gene: TRBJ2-7; v_gene: TRBV4-3; d_gene: -; abundance: -; CDR3nt: TGCGCCAGCAGCCAATTCGGGGGACCCTACGAGCAGTACTTC; CDR3aa: CASSQFGGPYEQYF
j_gene: TRBJ2-1; v_gene: TRBV15; d_gene: -; abundance: -; CDR3nt: TGTGCCACCAGCAGGTTAGCGGCGAGCTACAATGAGCAGTTCTTC; CDR3aa: CATSRLAASYNEQFF
j_gene: TRBJ2-7; v_gene: TRBV5-4; d_gene: -; abundance: -; CDR3nt: TGTGCCAGCAGCTTATCCGGGTACGAGCAGTACTTC; CDR3aa: CASSLSGYEQYF
j_gene: TRBJ2-3; v_gene: TRBV7-9; d_gene: TRBD1; abundance: -; CDR3nt: TGTGCCAGCAGAGACGGACAGGGCACAGATACGCAGTATTTT; CDR3aa: CASRDGQGTDTQYF
j_gene: TRBJ2-1; v_gene: TRBV18; d_gene: TRBD1; abundance: -; CDR3nt: TGTGCCAGCTCACCACCGTACTGGGACAGGCGGGACGGGACCTCCTACAATGAGCAGTTCTTC; CDR3aa: CASSPPYWDRRDGTSYNEQFF
j_gene: TRBJ1-4; v_gene: TRBV2; d_gene: -; abundance: -; CDR3nt: TGTGCCAGCAGTCGGGACTTTGAAAAACTGTTTTTT; CDR3aa: CASSRDFEKLFF
j_gene: TRBJ1-3; v_gene: TRBV28; d_gene: TRBD1; abundance: -; CDR3nt: TGTGCCAGCAGTGGCTCCGGGACAGGTGCCTCTGGAAACACCATATATTTT; CDR3aa: CASSGSGTGASGNTIYF
j_gene: TRBJ1-2; v_gene: TRBV6-5; d_gene: -; abundance: -; CDR3nt: TGTGCCAGCAGTTACTCGTGGGGGGGAGGGTATGGCTACACCTTC; CDR3aa: CASSYSWGGGYGYTF
j_gene: TRBJ1-6; v_gene: TRBV7-9; d_gene: TRBD1; abundance: -; CDR3nt: TGTGCCAGCAGCCCGAGGACAGGGGTTAGATCACCCCTCCACTTT; CDR3aa: CASSPRTGVRSPLHF
j_gene: TRBJ1-2; v_gene: TRBV2; d_gene: -; abundance: -; CDR3nt: TGTGCCAGCAGTGTCTTGGAAGCACAGGGCTACACCTTC; CDR3aa: CASSVLEAQGYTF
j_gene: TRBJ2-5; v_gene: TRBV7-9; d_gene: TRBD1; abundance: few; CDR3nt: TGTGCCAGCAACAGGGGCACAGAGACCCAGTACTTC; CDR3aa: CASNRGTETQYF
j_gene: TRBJ2-1; v_gene: TRBV28; d_gene: -; abundance: -; CDR3nt: TGTGCCAGCAGTATCCTCTACAATGAGCAGTTCTTC; CDR3aa: CASSILYNEQFF
j_gene: TRBJ1-5; v_gene: TRBV6-2/TRBV6-3; d_gene: TRBD1; abundance: -; CDR3nt: TGTGCCAGCAGTTCCTCTAGACAGGGAATGAATCAGCCCCAGCATTTT; CDR3aa: CASSSSRQGMNQPQHF
j_gene: TRBJ1-1; v_gene: TRBV7-2; d_gene: -; abundance: few; CDR3nt: TGTGCCAGCAGCTTAGTATCCAGGGGAGCTGAAGCTTTCTTT; CDR3aa: CASSLVSRGAEAFF
j_gene: TRBJ2-1; v_gene: TRBV28; d_gene: TRBD1; abundance: -; CDR3nt: TGTGCCAGCACCCCGCGGACAGGGGGTTCGTACAATGAGCAGTTCTTC; CDR3aa: CASTPRTGGSYNEQFF
j_gene: TRBJ1-4; v_gene: TRBV6-5; d_gene: TRBD1; abundance: -; CDR3nt: TGTGCCAGCAGTTACTCCGGACAGGCCATGTTTTTT; CDR3aa: CASSYSGQAMFF
j_gene: TRBJ1-1; v_gene: TRBV19; d_gene: TRBD1; abundance: -; CDR3nt: TGTGCCAGTAGTTTGGACAGGGGTGGGACTGAAGCTTTCTTT; CDR3aa: CASSLDRGGTEAFF
j_gene: TRBJ2-1; v_gene: TRBV6-5; d_gene: -; abundance: -; CDR3nt: TGTGCCAGCAGTTACTCGGGGGGTCTAGCTTTCGGTGAGCAGTTCTTC; CDR3aa: CASSYSGGLAFGEQFF
j_gene: TRBJ1-1; v_gene: TRBV28; d_gene: -; abundance: -; CDR3nt: TGTGCCAGCAGTACGACAGGGAACACTGAAGCTTTCTTT; CDR3aa: CASSTTGNTEAFF
j_gene: TRBJ2-3; v_gene: TRBV19; d_gene: TRBD2; abundance: -; CDR3nt: TGTGCCAGTAGAGAGCGGGGGGACACAGATACGCAGTATTTT; CDR3aa: CASRERGDTDTQYF
j_gene: TRBJ2-2; v_gene: TRBV7-2; d_gene: -; abundance: -; CDR3nt: TGTGCCAGCAGCTTATCTTCAGGGTCCGGGGAGCTGTTTTTT; CDR3aa: CASSLSSGSGELFF
j_gene: TRBJ1-4; v_gene: TRBV10-3; d_gene: -; abundance: -; CDR3nt: TGTGCCATCAGTGATGGGGCAGAAGAAAAACTGTTTTTT; CDR3aa: CAISDGAEEKLFF
j_gene: TRBJ1-2; v_gene: TRBV6-5; d_gene: -; abundance: -; CDR3nt: TGTGCCAGCAGCCCCGGGCAGGGGAGCAGCTACACCTTC; CDR3aa: CASSPGQGSSYTF
j_gene: TRBJ1-5; v_gene: TRBV7-2; d_gene: -; abundance: -; CDR3nt: TGTGCCAGCAGCTTAAGGTCGGGAATCGGGCAGCCCCAGCATTTT; CDR3aa: CASSLRSGIGQPQHF
j_gene: TRBJ2-1; v_gene: TRBV5-4; d_gene: -; abundance: -; CDR3nt: TGTGCCAGCAGCCCTGGTGGTGGGAGCTCCTACAATGAGCAGTTCTTC; CDR3aa: CASSPGGGSSYNEQFF
j_gene: TRBJ1-2; v_gene: TRBV27; d_gene: -; abundance: -; CDR3nt: TGTGCCAGCAGTTCTCTAGGGGGGGCAGTCCGCTCCACCTTC; CDR3aa: CASSSLGGAVRSTF
j_gene: TRBJ2-7; v_gene: TRBV2; d_gene: -; abundance: -; CDR3nt: TGTGCCAGCAGACCGACAGGAGTGGGGTACGAGCAGTACTTC; CDR3aa: CASRPTGVGYEQYF
j_gene: TRBJ1-2; v_gene: TRBV28; d_gene: TRBD1; abundance: -; CDR3nt: TGTGCCAGCAGGCCAGGGGGCTATGGCTACACCTTC; CDR3aa: CASRPGGYGYTF
j_gene: TRBJ2-2; v_gene: TRBV5-1; d_gene: TRBD1; abundance: -; CDR3nt: TGCGCCAGCAGCTTGGGACAGGGTGCCGGGGAGCTGTTTTTT; CDR3aa: CASSLGQGAGELFF
j_gene: TRBJ2-2; v_gene: TRBV6-5; d_gene: TRBD2; abundance: -; CDR3nt: TGTGCCAGCAGTCCAAGCGGGGGGTACACCGGGGAGCTGTTTTTT; CDR3aa: CASSPSGGYTGELFF
j_gene: TRBJ1-1; v_gene: TRBV28; d_gene: -; abundance: -; CDR3nt: TGTGCCAGCAGCCCATATAGCCCTGAAGCTTTCTTT; CDR3aa: CASSPYSPEAFF
j_gene: TRBJ1-5; v_gene: TRBV30; d_gene: -; abundance: -; CDR3nt: TGTGCCTGGAGTGTAGCCACGGCCAGGAGCAATCAGCCCCAGCATTTT; CDR3aa: CAWSVATARSNQPQHF
j_gene: TRBJ1-2; v_gene: TRBV7-8; d_gene: TRBD1; abundance: -; CDR3nt: TGTGCCAGCAGCTACATACAGGGGAACTATGGCTACACCTTC; CDR3aa: CASSYIQGNYGYTF
j_gene: TRBJ1-2; v_gene: TRBV12-5; d_gene: TRBD1; abundance: few; CDR3nt: TGTGCTAGTGGACAGACGGGACAGGGGGACTCCTATGGCTACACCTTC; CDR3aa: CASGQTGQGDSYGYTF
j_gene: TRBJ2-2; v_gene: TRBV7-2; d_gene: -; abundance: -; CDR3nt: TGTGCCAGCAGCGCCCTTAGGGGGAACACCGGGGAGCTGTTTTTT; CDR3aa: CASSALRGNTGELFF
j_gene: TRBJ1-3; v_gene: TRBV7-9; d_gene: TRBD1; abundance: -; CDR3nt: TGTGCCAGCAGCGATAGTGGGACAGGGGGTCGGAGAAACACCATATATTTT; CDR3aa: CASSDSGTGGRRNTIYF
j_gene: TRBJ2-3; v_gene: TRBV5-8; d_gene: TRBD2; abundance: -; CDR3nt: TGTGCCAGCAGCCTCTGGGGAAGCGGGGGGAAAGATACGCAGTATTTT; CDR3aa: CASSLWGSGGKDTQYF
j_gene: TRBJ2-3; v_gene: TRBV29-1; d_gene: -; abundance: -; CDR3nt: TGCAGCGTTGAGTTACGCGCTACTAGCACAGATACGCAGTATTTT; CDR3aa: CSVELRATSTDTQYF
j_gene: TRBJ2-2; v_gene: TRBV5-1; d_gene: TRBD1; abundance: -; CDR3nt: TGCGCCAGCAGCGGGGACAGGGTCTCCGGGGAGCTGTTTTTT; CDR3aa: CASSGDRVSGELFF
j_gene: TRBJ1-2; v_gene: TRBV30; d_gene: TRBD1; abundance: -; CDR3nt: TGTGCCTGGAATATTGGACAGGGAGGCTACACCTTC; CDR3aa: CAWNIGQGGYTF
j_gene: TRBJ1-5; v_gene: TRBV5-6; d_gene: -; abundance: -; CDR3nt: TGTGCCAGCAGCACCGGGACAAACAATCAGCCCCAGCATTTT; CDR3aa: CASSTGTNNQPQHF
j_gene: TRBJ2-3; v_gene: TRBV13; d_gene: -; abundance: -; CDR3nt: TGTGCCAGCAGCTTAGGTCGGGGCACAGATACGCAGTATTTT; CDR3aa: CASSLGRGTDTQYF